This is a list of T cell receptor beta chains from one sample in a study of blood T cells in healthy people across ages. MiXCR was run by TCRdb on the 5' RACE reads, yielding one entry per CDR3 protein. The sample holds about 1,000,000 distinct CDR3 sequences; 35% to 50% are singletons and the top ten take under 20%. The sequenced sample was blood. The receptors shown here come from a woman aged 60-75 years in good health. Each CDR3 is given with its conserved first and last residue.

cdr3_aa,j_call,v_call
CAISESEDTRYF,TRBJ2-3,TRBV10-3
CASSRWATNEKLFF,TRBJ1-4,TRBV2
CAGSPKGYGYTF,TRBJ1-2,TRBV6-2/TRBV6-3
CASTRTGGLYNEQFF,TRBJ2-1,TRBV6-5
CASSVASGRARTDTQYF,TRBJ2-3,TRBV2
CASRPDQASGTGANVLTF,TRBJ2-6,TRBV7-9
CASSPQTWTGGGYTF,TRBJ1-2,TRBV5-4
CASSSGPVSGANVLTF,TRBJ2-6,TRBV6-5
CASSQVFGSSYEQYF,TRBJ2-7,TRBV14
CASSLTRAAKETQYF,TRBJ2-5,TRBV12-3/TRBV12-4
CATSRRNRDPRDAQYF,TRBJ2-7,TRBV15
CASSPQNYGYTF,TRBJ1-2,TRBV28
CAISETGTRSTDTQYF,TRBJ2-3,TRBV10-3
CSVTRTGEEQYF,TRBJ2-7,TRBV29-1
CSARGLNEQFF,TRBJ2-1,TRBV20-1
CASSSRGANYEQYF,TRBJ2-7,TRBV27
CAGSPDPRGEQFF,TRBJ2-1,TRBV3-1
CASSLTSGRASGEQFF,TRBJ2-1,TRBV6-6
CASSRLEFRTDTQYF,TRBJ2-3,TRBV6-6
CASSEEQNTEAFF,TRBJ1-1,TRBV2
CASGTGAFGEQYF,.,TRBV10-2
CASSYSQGAGDEKLFF,TRBJ1-4,TRBV6-5
CASSQQGIGEKLFF,TRBJ1-4,TRBV27
CASSQDRGASKETQYF,TRBJ2-5,TRBV4-1
CASSPPRGSDEQFF,TRBJ2-1,TRBV18
CASRNGALGTDTQYF,TRBJ2-3,TRBV27
CASSLGFTRASGVDYNEQFF,TRBJ2-1,TRBV4-1
CASSPGGSQGNIQYF,TRBJ2-4,TRBV18
CAIRGTDNEQYF,.,TRBV10-3
CASSQDEGSRAQETQYF,TRBJ2-5,TRBV4-1